This T cell receptor (beta chain) was captured in a study of blood T cell repertoires in COVID-19 (dated by TCRdb to between 2020 and 2021). Regarding the complete study: Samples covering the acute and convalescent phases of COVID-19 were provided by collaborators in the United States, Italy and Spain. The prospective study material was composed of cDNA or gDNA derived from T cells, B-cell-depleted T cells, or PBMCs. Deeply sampled blood TCRbeta repertoires from subjects exposed to, actively infected with, or recovered from COVID-19 were included in the dataset. A freely available public database, intended as a resource for researchers studying the immune response to SARS-CoV-2, is where the repertoires were released. The samples were drawn from the first 160 participants of the ongoing ImmuneRACE study and from some 1,300 subjects provided by 6 global collaborators. The sample metadata nearly always contained a de-identified subject ID, COVID-19 status, age in years and sex. HLA class I and class II types, where available, came from metadata supplied by the sample provider rather than from assay-based typing. Study-level results and caveats: The amount of clinical and demographic metadata varied by source and participant and was provided uncurated.

TCRbeta CDR3 regions were amplified from genomic DNA by means of the immunoSEQ Assay, a bias-controlled multiplex PCR. For the original study's pipeline: Within the assay, amplification of reference gene primers was used to estimate how many nucleated cells each sample contained. Sequence reads were collapsed and filtered to measure the absolute abundance of every unique TCRbeta CDR3 rearrangement. Productive Simpson clonality was computed per sample as the square root of Simpson's diversity index over productive rearrangements. TCRdb retrieved this table from immuneACCESS and kept in-frame rearrangements only. Not all clones are present; in checked studies, unresolved V genes account for under half, and no reason is known for the remainder. The DNA gave D and trimming, while V, J and clone size come from that table. The sample table shows some 99,000 clones, and 70% to 90% are seen once. The ten largest clones capture about 4.2% of the sample.

Per the germline V gene, KGHSH is the CDR1 and LQKENI is the CDR2. The junction carries 12 bases between V and J, which are trimmed by 6 bases and 4 bases respectively. Reading from cysteine to phenylalanine, the CDR3 counts 14 amino acids. Kept here is only the CDR3 DNA, which spans 42 bases and is read in frame from base 1. Each collaborating institution followed its own protocols to collect whole blood in K2EDTA tubes. For TCRbeta analysis, collaborators shipped samples in one of three forms: frozen whole blood, isolated PBMCs, or DNA extracted from either of those sample types. Worth noting for this clone: Which antigen it targets is not known. The record has no base qualities; no much larger clone is one base away.

This clonotype was sampled from a man aged 65 to 79 with acute or convalescent COVID-19. This chain joins TRBV18 to TRBJ1-4; a tentative D call is TRBD1 (5 bases match). The sample taken for sequencing was peripheral blood. The CDR3 amino acid sequence is: CASSPGRVNEKLFF. The nucleotide sequence is given as TGTGCCAGCTCCCCGGGCAGGGTTAATGAAAAACTGTTTTTT. Outside the CDR3, residues come from the reference TRBV18 and TRBJ1-4 proteins, so the full variable domain is: NAGVMQNPRHLVRRRGQEARLRCSPMKGHSHVYWYRQLPEEGLKFMVYLQKENIIDESGMPKERFSAEFPKEGPSILRIQQVVRGDSAAYFCASSPGRVNEKLFFGSGTQLSVL.